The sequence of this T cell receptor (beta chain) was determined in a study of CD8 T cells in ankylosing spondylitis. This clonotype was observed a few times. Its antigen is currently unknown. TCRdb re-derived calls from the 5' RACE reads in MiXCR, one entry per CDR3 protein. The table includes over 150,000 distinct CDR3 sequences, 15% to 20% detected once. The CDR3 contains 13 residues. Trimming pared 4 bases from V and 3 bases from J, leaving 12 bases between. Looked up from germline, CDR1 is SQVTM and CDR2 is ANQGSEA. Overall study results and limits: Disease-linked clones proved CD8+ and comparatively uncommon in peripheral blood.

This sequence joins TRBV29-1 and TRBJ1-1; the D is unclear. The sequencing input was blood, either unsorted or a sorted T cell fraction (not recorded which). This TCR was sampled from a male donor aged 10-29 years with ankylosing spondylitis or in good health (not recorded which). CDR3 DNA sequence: TGCAGCGTTGGTATTCTGGGCGACACTGAAGCTTTCTTT. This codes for CSVGILGDTEAFF.